This T cell receptor beta chain was sequenced during a study of cytomegalovirus exposure and HLA in healthy donors. Looking at the study overall: Early on, a data release was issued that held 80 million to 90 million unique TCRs from HLA-typed donors.

The PCR made use of 60 Vbeta and 13 Jbeta primers. Only in-frame clones appear in the TCRdb table, and some are missing; sequencing was by immunoSEQ multiplex PCR. The data contain roughly 99,000 clones, 79% of them singletons. Broader study findings: Differences between HLA loci emerged in a later analysis of TCR association rates, with DRB1 most and HLA-C fewest.

V dropped 7 bases and J dropped 8; count of bases not matched to a gene: 12. This CDR3 spans 13 amino acids. The germline gives CDR1 SQVTM, CDR2 ANQGSEA. The sample holds a few counts of this clone. The target antigen is unknown. The TCR comes from a woman between 40 and 50 years old in good health and CMV-seronegative. The material sequenced was PBMCs. This rearrangement joins TRBV29-1 to TRBJ1-2; 8 nucleotides line up with TRBD1. The CDR3 region has the DNA TGCAGCGCAAACAGGGGGGTAAAAGGAGGCTACACCTTC. This encodes CSANRGVKGGYTF.